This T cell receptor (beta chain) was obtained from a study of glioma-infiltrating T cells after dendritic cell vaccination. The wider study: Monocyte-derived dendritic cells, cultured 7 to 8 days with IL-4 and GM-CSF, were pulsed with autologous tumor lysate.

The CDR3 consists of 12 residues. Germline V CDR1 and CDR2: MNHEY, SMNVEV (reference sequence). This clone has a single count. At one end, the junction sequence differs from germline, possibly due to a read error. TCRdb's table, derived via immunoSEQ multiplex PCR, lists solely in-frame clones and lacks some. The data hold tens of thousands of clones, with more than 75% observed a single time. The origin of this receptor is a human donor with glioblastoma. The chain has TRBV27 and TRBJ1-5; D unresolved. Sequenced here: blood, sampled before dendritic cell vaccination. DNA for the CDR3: TGCTGGGAGGAGGCACCCGTAAAGCCCCAGCATTTT. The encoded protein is CWEEAPVKPQHF.